Included here is one T cell receptor (beta chain) sequence, with context. This clonotype was observed a few times. The antigen this receptor binds is unknown. Base qualities are not provided; no much larger clone lies one nucleotide away. Trimming leaves V shorter by 6 bases and J shorter by 3 bases, with the junction holding 12 bases beyond the gene matches. The CDR3 measures 15 amino acids from cysteine to phenylalanine. The read is trimmed to its CDR3 DNA, 45 bases read in frame from base 1. In the germline V gene (reference sequence), CDR1 corresponds to DFQATT and CDR2 to SNEGSKA. Library generation was performed with 5' RACE. The sequencing machine was an Illumina HiSeq 2500. A second roughly 6 to 12 cycle PCR used a sample-barcoded 5' primer and a J-beta primer mix. Each TCR beta cDNA molecule received a unique molecular identifier from a template-switch 5' adaptor carrying 12 random nucleotides. At least 3 million CDR3-containing paired-end reads were obtained from each sample. All of the RNA was converted into first-strand cDNA using the Mint cDNA synthesis kit, with a TRBC-specific oligonucleotide serving as the primer. After uracil-DNA glycosylase treatment, a first 18-cycle PCR used universal primers M1SS and BC2_uni_R on all cDNA. Processing in the source paper ran as follows. Normalization of each sample was performed by random selection of 1 million high-quality reads, each carrying a distinct molecular identifier. Reads sharing molecular identifiers were discarded rather than binned into consensus sequences. MiTCR, with a Q25 quality threshold and the strictest error-elimination algorithm, was used for CDR3 identification, clonotype clustering and error correction. A nonparametric unseen species model with Euler transformation was used to estimate a lower bound on total TCR beta diversity. Using fastp at Q25 and MiXCR, TCRdb reprocessed the public reads and kept productive beta chains. Under each unique CDR3 protein, matching rows form one entry showing the most common genes and DNA. These V and J calls rely on TCRdb rather than the paper's analysis. Across this sample there are 780,000 or so distinct CDR3 sequences, with roughly 50% seen only once. Approximately 41% of the sample comes from the top ten.

The sample originates from a study of blood T cells in healthy people across ages (dated by TCRdb to the mid-2010s). For the study in its entirety: Template switching captured roughly one uniquely barcoded TCR beta cDNA molecule per two T cells in model experiments. Using deep sequencing normalized with unique cDNA molecular identifiers, the study measured how TCR beta repertoire diversity changes with age. The donors were divided into four age groups: young (average around 16 years), middle-aged (around 37), aged (around 59) and long-lived (about 90). To avoid experimental bias, donors of different ages were distributed randomly across sequencing lanes. For two donors (one aged 18 to 30 and one aged 80 or older), the study analyzed two additional independent replicas of 1 million unique cDNA reads from the same blood draw. The study at large found these results: As age increased, observed TCR beta diversity per million T cells dropped in a roughly linear way, and a significant reduction was already evident by age about 40. Because donor CMV infection status was unknown, age-related changes in expanded clonotypes were potentially confounded. Estimates of total diversity based on one million sequenced T cells were regarded as lower bounds and as underestimates. There was a strong correlation between observed TCR beta diversity and the percentage of naive T cells measured by flow cytometry. Conclusive comparison of naive and antigen-experienced compartments was prevented by the profiling of bulk unsorted PBMCs. Compared with the aged group, more naive CD4+ T cells, fewer expanded clones and increased TCR diversity were shown by the long-lived group, suggesting age selection.

The donors were roughly 38 Caucasian individuals from Russia, aged roughly 6 to 90 years, who were systemically healthy. Each donor gave around 9.8 milliliters of peripheral blood, collected into EDTA-treated Vacutainer tubes. Ficoll-Paque density-gradient centrifugation was used to isolate PBMCs, with at least 6.5 million per sample. Total RNA was extracted from PBMCs with Trizol reagent, with at least 6 micrograms obtained per sample. The percentages of naive CD45RAhigh/CD27high T cells were determined by flow cytometry on a PBMC aliquot from every donor. Input material: blood. The rearranged segments are TRBV20-1 and TRBJ2-3; a stretch of 7 junction bases matches TRBD2. The TCR was taken from an elderly man in good health. Read as DNA, the sequence is TGCAGTGCCTCCCCCGCTAGCGGAGGAACAGATACGCAGTATTTT. Its protein is CSASPASGGTDTQYF.